What follows describes a single T cell receptor beta chain. Its antigen is not identified. This specimen comes from a study of regulatory T cells in long-lasting Graves disease. Time point noted: newly diagnosed GD, antithyroid drugs for less than 3 months. Extracted RNA from PBMCs served as the source of the TCR library. Patients with Graves' disease were diagnosed by American Thyroid Association guidelines. Study findings and constraints: Persistent-disease Graves' patients showed less TCR diversity than new cases. Persistent disease preferred TRBV28, TRBJ1-2 and TRBJ2-5.

The V gene end was trimmed by 4 bases and the J gene end by 2 bases; junction bases not matched to a gene: 9. Germline V lookup: CDR1 SQVTM, CDR2 ANQGSEA. The CDR3 contains 16 residues. Construction of the TCR beta libraries employed iRepertoire HTBI primers in conjunction with Arm-PCR of CDR3 regions. TCRdb passed the multiplex PCR reads through MiXCR, listing each CDR3 protein once. The sample gives a few hundred thousand distinct CDR3 sequences, about 12% of which show up once; around 18% is in the top ten. This sample also belongs to another study, concerning T cells in Graves' hyperthyroidism and ophthalmopathy. From that paper: HTBI primers were used for first-round RT-PCR of the TCR CDR3.

The clonotype was recovered from a young woman with Graves disease. The sequenced sample was peripheral blood mononuclear cells (PBMCs), obtained at new diagnosis, from a patient treated with antithyroid drugs. The chain is built from TRBV29-1 and TRBJ2-1; TRBD2 matches at 9 bases. DNA of the CDR3: TGCAGCGTTGGTAAAGCGGGGGGACTGACCTACAATGAGCAGTTCTTC. Protein: CSVGKAGGLTYNEQFF.